The next 13 T cell receptor beta chains were all read from a single sample in a study of cytomegalovirus exposure and HLA in healthy donors. PCR used 60 Vbeta primers and 13 Jbeta primers. Sequencing used immunoSEQ multiplex PCR; TCRdb keeps in-frame clones, though not all of them. The table includes about 140,000 clones, 80% detected once. Sample: PBMCs. The receptors derive from a man between 25 and 39 years old in good health.

The chain's CDR3 is CASSPPGGLDSGNTIYF. DNA of the CDR3: TGTGCCAGCAGTCCCCCAGGGGGACTCGACTCTGGAAACACCATATATTTT. J is TRBJ1-3 and V is TRBV7-9; 7 positions match TRBD1. The CDR3 totals 17 residues. J lost 0 bases, V lost 6 bases, and 11 bases had no gene match. Germline V gives CDR1 SEHNR, CDR2 FQNEAQ (reference sequence).

The V and J genes are TRBV18 and TRBJ1-2, with 10 bases that match TRBD1. From germline, CDR1 is KGHSH and CDR2 LQKENI. The CDR3 has 15 residues. The V gene end was trimmed by 6 bases and the J gene end by 4 bases; junction bases not matched to a gene: 8. CDR3 sequence (DNA): TGTGCCAGCTCTCCCGGGACAGGGGATCGCTATGGCTACACCTTC. Translating gives CASSPGTGDRYGYTF.

The chain uses TRBV7-9 and TRBJ2-2; D is perhaps TRBD2 (6 bases). This CDR3 region has 15 residues. The V end was cut by 5 bases, the J end by 6 bases, with 16 bases between. The germline V gene has CDR1 SEHNR and CDR2 FQNEAQ (reference sequence). The DNA for the CDR3 is TGTGCCAGCAGCACCACCCGACTAGGGTCCGGGGAGCTGTTTTTT. Amino acid sequence: CASSTTRLGSGELFF.

This chain connects TRBV11-2 to TRBJ2-3; a possible D gene is TRBD1 (5 bases). The germline V gene encodes CDR1 SGHAT and CDR2 FQNNGV. The CDR3 totals 15 residues. Trimming removed 2 bases at V and 2 bases at J, with 11 bases between. CDR3 nucleotide sequence: TGTGCCAGCAGCTTAATAGGGGATCTCACAGATACGCAGTATTTT. Translating it yields CASSLIGDLTDTQYF.

The gene calls are TRBV6-1 and TRBJ1-2; the match to TRBD1 covers 9 bases. The CDR3 is 14 amino acids. The germline gives CDR1 MNHNS, CDR2 SASEGT. The V segment lost 6 bases and the J segment 2 bases; nucleotides outside the gene matches: 4. CDR3 amino acids: CASSTGGANYGYTF. For the CDR3, the DNA is TGTGCCAGCAGCACAGGGGGCGCAAACTATGGCTACACCTTC.

This sequence joins TRBV4-1 and TRBJ2-1; 9 nucleotides line up with TRBD1. Germline CDR1 is MGHRA and CDR2 is YSYEKL. The CDR3 spans 17 residues. After removal of 1 base from V and 7 bases from J, the junction contained 11 bases not matched to a gene. The CDR3 spells CASSQVRGGTGKNEQFF. CDR3 DNA: TGCGCCAGCAGCCAAGTCCGAGGAGGGACAGGGAAGAATGAGCAGTTCTTC.

The sample holds a few counts of this clone. This chain joins TRBV6-1 and TRBJ1-2; D is perhaps TRBD1 (5 bases). With 2 bases removed from V and 4 bases from J, the gap between germline ends came to 8 bases. The CDR3 has 13 residues. Germline V gives CDR1 MNHNS, CDR2 SASEGT. The CDR3 DNA is TGTGCCAGCAGTGAATGGGGCAGCTATGGCTACACCTTC. Translation gives CASSEWGSYGYTF.

The chain carries TRBV19 and TRBJ1-5, with no clear D. V gave up 3 bases and J gave up 2 bases, with 14 bases separating them. Germline V gene lookup returns CDR1 LNHDA and CDR2 SQIVND (reference sequence). The CDR3 extends over 16 amino acids. The CDR3 is CASSMEGLIRNQPQHF. For the CDR3, the DNA is TGTGCCAGTAGTATGGAGGGCCTAATTCGCAATCAGCCCCAGCATTTT.

The V gene is TRBV25-1, the J gene TRBJ2-1, with D tentatively TRBD2 (5 bases). Germline V gene data show CDR1 as MGHDK and CDR2 as SYGVNS. The length of the CDR3 is 11 residues. V lost 3 bases and J 12 bases, leaving 9 bases between the germline ends. The CDR3 DNA reads as TGTGCCAGCAGTGAGGAGGTTGGGCAGTTCTTC. Translating it yields CASSEEVGQFF.

This rearrangement joins TRBV28 to TRBJ2-7; D perhaps matches TRBD2 (5 bases). From germline, CDR1 is MDHEN and CDR2 SYDVKM. This CDR3 has 16 residues. V lost 8 bases to trimming and J lost 5 bases, with 25 bases between them. The CDR3 is CASGDSSVRRVNEQYF. CDR3 bases: TGTGCCAGCGGGGATTCGAGCGTTCGGCGGGTTAACGAGCAGTACTTC.

This clone has only one observation. This chain connects TRBV9 to TRBJ1-2, with D unresolved. This CDR3 region has 13 residues. V was clipped by 7 bases and J by 8 bases, with 18 bases between them. Germline V gene lookup returns CDR1 SGDLS and CDR2 YYNGEE. The CDR3 coding sequence is TGTGCCAGCTCCCAAGGAGGGTTCGACGGCTACACCTTC. This codes for CASSQGGFDGYTF.

This rearrangement joins TRBV13 to TRBJ2-5, with TRBD1 identical over 9 bases. Germline CDR1 and CDR2: PRHDT and FYEKMQ (reference sequence). The CDR3 consists of 16 residues. V was pared by 3 bases and J by 5 bases, with 10 bases of the junction left unmatched. The CDR3 sequence: CASSLPEQGAGETQYF. CDR3 nucleotides: TGTGCCAGCAGCTTGCCCGAACAGGGGGCAGGGGAGACCCAGTACTTC.

The chain links TRBV11-2 to TRBJ2-1; D not certain. The V and J ends lost 8 bases and 9 bases respectively, with 11 bases between them. Germline values: CDR1 SGHAT, CDR2 FQNNGV. CDR3 length equals 11 residues. Here the CDR3 DNA reads TGTGCCAGCGAGAGACTTGTTGAGCAGTTCTTC. Encoded protein: CASERLVEQFF.